These 23 T cell receptor beta chains were sequenced from one sample in a study of CDR3 diversity in severe acne. TCRdb called the PCR reads again in MiXCR, with one record for every CDR3 protein. The sample shows over 70,000 distinct CDR3 sequences, under 65% of them seen only once. Material for sequencing was blood. Receptors were obtained from a male donor in good health, without acne.

This clonotype is termed medium-sized. CDR3 sequence reads: CSARRVNTEAFF. Here the CDR3 DNA reads TGCAGTGCTCGAAGAGTAAACACTGAAGCTTTCTTT. This chain joins TRBV20-1 and TRBJ1-1; D not certain. The V end was cut by 5 bases, the J end by 2 bases, with 9 bases between. The CDR3 extends over 12 amino acids. In germline, CDR1 is DFQATT, CDR2 SNEGSKA (reference sequence).

V gene TRBV7-7 combines with J gene TRBJ2-7, with 8 positions matching TRBD2. V trimming: 11 bases; J trimming: 2 bases; junction bases outside the gene matches: 5. Germline lookup yields CDR1 SSHAT and CDR2 FNYEAQ (reference sequence). The CDR3 sequence is 12 residues long. The CDR3 sequence is CARGGATYEQYF. The CDR3 region has the DNA TGTGCCCGGGGGGGGGCAACCTACGAGCAGTACTTC.

The rearrangement uses TRBV7-9 and TRBJ1-2; D unresolved. Deletions cut 2 bases from V and 6 bases from J, with 7 bases between. Per germline, CDR1 SEHNR and CDR2 FQNEAQ (reference sequence). This CDR3 region has 12 residues. The CDR3 nucleotides are TGTGCCAGCAGCTTATCCGGGAATGGCTACACCTTC. Translation: CASSLSGNGYTF.

The CDR3 reads CASSASSGSYEQYF. For the CDR3, the DNA is TGTGCCAGCAGCGCCAGTAGCGGGAGCTACGAGCAGTACTTC. The chain carries TRBV9 and TRBJ2-7; TRBD2 matches 9 bases. CDR3 length: 14 amino acids. V dropped 3 bases and J dropped 3; count of bases not matched to a gene: 4. The germline V gene has CDR1 SGDLS and CDR2 YYNGEE.

Worth noting for this clonotype: The junction differs from germline at one of its ends, possibly a read error. The chain combines TRBV7-9 with TRBJ2-5, with 7 bases fitting TRBD2. This CDR3 has 14 amino acids. Germline V lookup: CDR1 SEHNR, CDR2 FQNEAQ (reference sequence). The CDR3 bases are TGTGCCAGCAGCTCCCTGACTAGCACAGATACGCAGTATTTC. This translates into CASSSLTSTDTQYF. Full variable domain (rest looked up from reference TRBV7-9 and TRBJ2-5): DTGVSQNPRHKITKRGQNVTFRCDPISEHNRLYWYRQTLGQGPEFLTYFQNEAQLEKSRLLSDRFSAERPKGSFSTLEIQRTEQGDSAMYLCASSSLTSTDTQYFGPGTRLLVL.

This rearrangement joins TRBV5-5 to TRBJ2-5; TRBD2 matches at 11 bases. Germline trimming cut 1 base from V and 5 bases from J; bases unmatched to any gene: 16. The CDR3 totals 19 residues. Per the germline V gene, CDR1 is SGHKS and CDR2 is YYEKEE (reference sequence). The CDR3 is CASSLLTTSGRSVGETQYF. Here the CDR3 DNA reads TGTGCCAGCAGCTTGCTCACAACTAGCGGGAGATCCGTCGGGGAGACCCAGTACTTC.

This clonotype was seen ten or more times. This chain joins TRBV4-1 and TRBJ2-1; D remains unclear. Germline-derived CDR1 and CDR2 are MGHRA and YSYEKL. The CDR3 totals 13 residues. Between the trimmed V and J ends, which lost 2 bases and 8 bases, there was a span of 10 bases. In nucleotides, the CDR3 is TGCGCCAGCAGCCAATGGAGTCTCGATGAGCAGTTCTTC. Amino acid sequence: CASSQWSLDEQFF.

V and J are TRBV27 and TRBJ1-1, with D perhaps matching TRBD1 (5 bases). This CDR3 comprises 15 residues. Per germline, CDR1 MNHEY and CDR2 SMNVEV (reference sequence). V lost 1 base and J 1 base, leaving 10 bases between the germline ends. The CDR3 DNA is TGTGCCAGCAGTTTATTGAGGCAGGGGAACACTGAAGCTTTCTTT. Its protein product is CASSLLRQGNTEAFF.

This clonotype occurred once. The gene calls are TRBV7-2 and TRBJ2-7; TRBD2 aligns across 10 bases. V lost 1 base, J lost 0 bases, and 9 bases stayed unmatched. The CDR3 consists of 18 residues. Looked up from germline, CDR1 is SGHTA and CDR2 is FQGNSA. CDR3 loop: CASSLVSGGGHDSYEQYF. The CDR3 nucleotides read TGTGCCAGCAGCTTAGTGAGCGGGGGGGGACACGACTCCTACGAGCAGTACTTC.

The rearrangement joins TRBV7-3 to TRBJ2-5, with 10 bases lining up with TRBD1. V shed 4 bases and J 4 bases; nucleotides not matched to a gene: 6. The CDR3 spans 15 residues. Looked up from germline, CDR1 is SGHTA and CDR2 is FQGTGA. The CDR3 sequence is CASSSTGGSGETQYF. In nucleotides, the CDR3 is TGTGCCAGCAGCTCGACAGGGGGCTCCGGAGAGACCCAGTACTTC.

This clonotype showed up just a few times. The chain recombines TRBV6-5 with TRBJ1-2; 9 bases fit TRBD1. With V trimmed by 7 bases and J by 2 bases, 8 bases remained unmatched. This CDR3 spans 15 amino acids. CDR1 and CDR2 (germline): MNHEY, SVGAGI. The CDR3 reads CASNPTGGINYGYTF. The CDR3 DNA is TGTGCCAGCAATCCCACAGGGGGCATCAACTATGGCTACACCTTC.

In this sample, this clonotype is medium-sized. V gene TRBV10-2 combines with J gene TRBJ2-1; D might be TRBD1 (6 bases). Looked up from germline, CDR1 is WSHSY and CDR2 is SAAADI. CDR3 length equals 16 residues. Trimming cost V 0 bases and J 2 bases, with 11 bases left between them. CDR3 sequence: CASSESSTGPYNEQFF. In DNA form, the CDR3 reads TGCGCCAGCAGTGAGTCCTCGACAGGACCCTACAATGAGCAGTTCTTC.

The J gene is TRBJ2-5, the V gene TRBV7-9; 13 bases are a match to TRBD2. V lost 5 bases and J lost 2; bases outside the gene matches: 2. The CDR3 is 15 residues long. In germline, CDR1 is SEHNR, CDR2 FQNEAQ (reference sequence). CDR3 nucleotide sequence: TGTGCCAGCAGCCCGGGACTAGCGGGACAAGAGACCCAGTACTTC. As protein: CASSPGLAGQETQYF.

This clonotype was detected once. The V call is TRBV7-2, the J call TRBJ1-4; 9 bases align to TRBD1. The V segment lost 5 bases and the J segment 0 bases; nucleotides outside the gene matches: 4. The length of the CDR3 is 16 residues. Germline lookup yields CDR1 SGHTA and CDR2 FQGNSA. The CDR3 coding sequence is TGTGCCAGCAGCGGGACAGGGCCGGCAACTAATGAAAAACTGTTTTTT. It specifies CASSGTGPATNEKLFF.

As concerns this clonotype: This CDR3 is missing its conserved last phenylalanine or tryptophan, likely due to a read error. The limits of the CDR3 on the DNA are not certain, so only TCRdb's listed CDR3 is given. The chain links TRBV9 to TRBJ2-1; the D call in the table, TRBD1, was not verified against the DNA. Germline V gene sequence: CDR1 SGDLS, CDR2 YYNGEE. The CDR3 sequence runs 15 residues, both termini included. The CDR3 sequence is CASSADRDTYNEQRI.

The V and J genes are TRBV20-1 and TRBJ2-1; the match to TRBD2 covers 13 bases. The CDR3 spans 18 residues. V was clipped by 0 bases and J by 9 bases; unmatched bases: 14. Germline CDR1 DFQATT, CDR2 SNEGSKA (reference sequence). For the CDR3, the DNA is TGCAGTGCTAGAGAATTTGCCCGAACTAGCGGGGGGGCTGGTGAGCAGTTCTTC. Translated: CSAREFARTSGGAGEQFF.

Details on this clonotype: Sequence at one end of the junction differs from germline and may be a read error. The CDR3 nucleotides are TGCAGTGCTAGGGACACTAGCGGGGGAGTTAATGAGCAATTCTTC. Encoded protein: CSARDTSGGVNEQFF. J is TRBJ2-1 and V is TRBV20-1, with TRBD2 identical over 11 bases. Germline V gene sequence: CDR1 DFQATT, CDR2 SNEGSKA (reference sequence). The CDR3 contains 15 residues.

V gene TRBV7-2 combines with J gene TRBJ2-7; D unresolved. The germline V gene encodes CDR1 SGHTA and CDR2 FQGNSA. The CDR3 length is 15 residues. Trimming stripped 1 base from V and 0 bases from J, with 10 bases between. CDR3 sequence (DNA): TGTGCCAGCAGCTTAGTGAGACAAGCCTCCTACGAGCAGTACTTC. This codes for CASSLVRQASYEQYF. The full variable domain, rest sourced from reference TRBV7-2 and TRBJ2-7, is GAGVSQSPSNKVTEKGKDVELRCDPISGHTALYWYRQSLGQGLEFLIYFQGNSAPDKSGLPSDRFSAERTGGSVSTLTIQRTQQEDSAVYLCASSLVRQASYEQYFGPGTRLTVT.

This chain uses TRBV6-6 with TRBJ2-6, with D maybe TRBD1 (8 bases). Germline CDR1 MNHNY, CDR2 SVGAGI (reference sequence). V dropped 6 bases and J dropped 0 bases, with 12 bases sitting between them. The CDR3 extends over 16 amino acids. Here the CDR3 reads CASRTGDYSGANVLTF. DNA for the CDR3: TGTGCCAGCAGGACAGGGGACTACTCTGGGGCCAACGTCCTGACTTTC.

The chain has TRBV20-1 and TRBJ2-2; D not certain. The V end was cut by 3 bases, the J end by 7 bases, with 9 bases between. CDR3 length equals 12 residues. The V gene's germline CDR1 is DFQATT and CDR2 SNEGSKA (reference sequence). The chain's CDR3 is CSASRASGELFF. The CDR3 DNA sequence: TGCAGTGCTAGTAGGGCTAGCGGGGAGCTGTTTTTT.

On this clonotype itself: Lacking the conserved final phenylalanine or tryptophan, this CDR3 likely reflects a read error. The chain uses TRBV2 and TRBJ2-1, with 7 bases matching TRBD1. V dropped 6 bases and J dropped 7; count of bases not matched to a gene: 9. Germline-derived CDR1 and CDR2 are SNHLY and FYNNEI. CDR3 length: 14 residues. DNA of the CDR3: TGTGCCAGCAGCGCTGCCCAGACAGGGAATGAGCAGTTCCTC. Translating gives CASSAAQTGNEQFL.

The rearrangement links TRBV9 to TRBJ1-4; D unresolved. Trimming removed 5 bases at V and 8 bases at J, with 19 bases between. The CDR3 is 15 amino acids. Germline V lookup: CDR1 SGDLS, CDR2 YYNGEE. For the CDR3, the DNA is TGTGCCAGCAGTTTCCGGCCCCACCTAAAGGAAAAACTGTTTTTT. This codes for CASSFRPHLKEKLFF.

CDR3 nucleotides: TGTGCCAGCAGTTCCCGGGACATCTCCTACGAGCAGTACTTC. Translating it yields CASSSRDISYEQYF. The rearrangement uses TRBV2 and TRBJ2-7; the D gene is possibly TRBD1 (6 bases). The V and J ends lost 5 bases and 0 bases respectively, with 11 bases between them. CDR3 length equals 14 residues. CDR1 and CDR2 (germline): SNHLY, FYNNEI.